The rows below give T cell receptor beta chains drawn from one sample of a study of T cells expressing NK-cell markers. TCRdb re-called the 5' RACE reads, yielding one record per CDR3 amino acid sequence without DNA. The repertoire table contains 200,000 to 300,000 distinct CDR3 sequences. Sequencing was done on a sample of blood T cells: a sorted CD56 or NKG2C T cell subset, CD4+ or CD8+ T cells, or bulk PBMC T cells (not recorded which). Source of these receptors: a man aged 18 to 29 in good health. Each CDR3 is given with its conserved first and last residue.

TRBV30,14,TRBJ1-2,CAWSAGTATYGYTF
TRBV12-3/TRBV12-4,18,TRBJ2-1,CASSLRSSGSSKYNEQFF
TRBV5-1,14,TRBJ1-2,CASSLEGAPHGYTF
TRBV20-1,14,TRBJ1-5,CSAREGGAIQPQHF
TRBV5-1,12,TRBJ2-2,CASSRDGGELFF
TRBV20-1,14,TRBJ2-1,CSASGSPAYNEQFF
TRBV7-2,14,TRBJ2-4,CATSSGASIDIQYF
TRBV5-4,13,TRBJ2-5,CASSLYPEETQYF
TRBV9,14,TRBJ1-6,CASSDRGGTSPLHF
TRBV7-2,17,TRBJ2-7,CASVPPGTGERGYEQYF
TRBV10-3,14,TRBJ2-3,CAIRGGSATDTQYF
TRBV30,16,TRBJ1-5,CAWSVPGSVSNQPQHF
TRBV6-1,15,TRBJ2-1,CASSINRGGDNEQFF
TRBV29-1,15,TRBJ2-3,CSVGGIKNVRDTQYF
TRBV7-6,15,TRBJ2-7,CASSSSTGTAYEQYF
TRBV23-1,17,TRBJ2-6,CASSQGQGLSGANVLTF
TRBV29-1,14,TRBJ1-1,CSVEGRVTNTEAFF
TRBV20-1,16,TRBJ2-1,CSARALSGRLDNEQFF
TRBV30,13,TRBJ2-1,CAWAGGSFNEQFF